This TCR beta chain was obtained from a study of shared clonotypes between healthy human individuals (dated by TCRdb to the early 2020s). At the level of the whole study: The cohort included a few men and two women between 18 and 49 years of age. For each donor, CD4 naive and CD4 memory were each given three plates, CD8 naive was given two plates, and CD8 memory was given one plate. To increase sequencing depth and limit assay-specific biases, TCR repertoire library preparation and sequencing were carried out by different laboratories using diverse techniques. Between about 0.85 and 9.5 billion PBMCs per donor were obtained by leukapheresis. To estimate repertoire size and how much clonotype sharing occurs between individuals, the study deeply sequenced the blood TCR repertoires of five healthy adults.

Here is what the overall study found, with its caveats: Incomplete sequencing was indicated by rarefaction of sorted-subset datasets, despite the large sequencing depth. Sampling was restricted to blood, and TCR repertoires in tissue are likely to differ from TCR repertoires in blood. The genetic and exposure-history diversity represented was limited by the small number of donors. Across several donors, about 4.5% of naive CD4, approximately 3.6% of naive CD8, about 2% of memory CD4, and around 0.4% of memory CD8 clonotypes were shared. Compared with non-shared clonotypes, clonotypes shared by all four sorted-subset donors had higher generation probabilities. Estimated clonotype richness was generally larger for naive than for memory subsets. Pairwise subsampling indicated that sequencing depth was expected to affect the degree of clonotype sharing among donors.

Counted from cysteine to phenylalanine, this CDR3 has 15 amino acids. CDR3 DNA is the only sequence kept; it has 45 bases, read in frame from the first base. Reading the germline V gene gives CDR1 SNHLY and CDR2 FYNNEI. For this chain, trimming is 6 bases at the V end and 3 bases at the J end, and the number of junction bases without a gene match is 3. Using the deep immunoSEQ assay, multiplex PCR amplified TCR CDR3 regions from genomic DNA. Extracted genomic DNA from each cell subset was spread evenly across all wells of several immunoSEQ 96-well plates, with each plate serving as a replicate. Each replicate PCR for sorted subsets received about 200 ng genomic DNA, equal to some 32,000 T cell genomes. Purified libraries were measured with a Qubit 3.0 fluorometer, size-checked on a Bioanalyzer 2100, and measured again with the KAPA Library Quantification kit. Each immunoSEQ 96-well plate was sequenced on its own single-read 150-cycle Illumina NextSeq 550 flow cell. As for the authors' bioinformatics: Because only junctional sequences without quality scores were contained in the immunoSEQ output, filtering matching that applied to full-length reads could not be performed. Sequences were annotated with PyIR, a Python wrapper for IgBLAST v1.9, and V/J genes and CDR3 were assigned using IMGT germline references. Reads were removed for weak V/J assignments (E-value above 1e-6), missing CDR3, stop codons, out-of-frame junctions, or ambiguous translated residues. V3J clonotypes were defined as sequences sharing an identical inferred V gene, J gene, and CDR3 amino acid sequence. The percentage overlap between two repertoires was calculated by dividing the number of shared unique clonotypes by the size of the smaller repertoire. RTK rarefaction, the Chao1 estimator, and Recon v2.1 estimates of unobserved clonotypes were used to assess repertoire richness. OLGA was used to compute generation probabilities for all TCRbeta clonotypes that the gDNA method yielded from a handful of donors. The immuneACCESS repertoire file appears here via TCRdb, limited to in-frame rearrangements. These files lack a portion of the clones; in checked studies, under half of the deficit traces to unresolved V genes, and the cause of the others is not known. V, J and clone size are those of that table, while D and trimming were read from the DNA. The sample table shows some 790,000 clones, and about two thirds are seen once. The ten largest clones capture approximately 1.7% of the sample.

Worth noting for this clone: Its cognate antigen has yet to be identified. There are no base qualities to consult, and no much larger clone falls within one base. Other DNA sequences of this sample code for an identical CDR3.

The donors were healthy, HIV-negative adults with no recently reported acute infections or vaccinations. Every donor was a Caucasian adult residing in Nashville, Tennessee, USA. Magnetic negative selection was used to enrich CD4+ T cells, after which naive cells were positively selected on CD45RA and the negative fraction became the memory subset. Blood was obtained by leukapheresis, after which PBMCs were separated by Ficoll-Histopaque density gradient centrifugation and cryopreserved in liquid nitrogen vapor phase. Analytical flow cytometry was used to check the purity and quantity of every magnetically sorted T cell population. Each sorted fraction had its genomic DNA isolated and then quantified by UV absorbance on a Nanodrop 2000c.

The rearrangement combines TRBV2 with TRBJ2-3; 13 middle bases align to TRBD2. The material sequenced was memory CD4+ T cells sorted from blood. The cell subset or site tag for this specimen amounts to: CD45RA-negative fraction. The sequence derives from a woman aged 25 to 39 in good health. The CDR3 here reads CASSPGLAGTDTQYF. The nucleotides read TGTGCCAGCAGCCCGGGACTAGCGGGGACAGATACGCAGTATTTT.